The entry that follows covers one TCR beta chain sequence. This sample stems from a study of blood T cell repertoires in COVID-19. The length of the CDR3 is 14 residues. Germline values: CDR1 SEHNR, CDR2 FQNEAQ (reference sequence). V shed 6 bases, J shed 6 bases, and the junction held 9 bases outside the gene matches. Here immunoSEQ multiplex PCR was the method, and the copy in TCRdb shows in-frame clones only, minus some. The table lists roughly 140,000 clones, about 86% of them singletons, with around 7.8% in the top ten. This clonotype was obtained from a man aged 45-65 years who had recovered from COVID-19. This rearrangement joins TRBV7-9 to TRBJ2-7; 9 bases are shared with TRBD1. The source material was PBMCs or T cells enriched from blood (not recorded which). The CDR3 region has the DNA TGTGCCAGCAGACTTGGACAGGGGCCGGCCGAGCAGTACTTC. This gives the protein CASRLGQGPAEQYF.